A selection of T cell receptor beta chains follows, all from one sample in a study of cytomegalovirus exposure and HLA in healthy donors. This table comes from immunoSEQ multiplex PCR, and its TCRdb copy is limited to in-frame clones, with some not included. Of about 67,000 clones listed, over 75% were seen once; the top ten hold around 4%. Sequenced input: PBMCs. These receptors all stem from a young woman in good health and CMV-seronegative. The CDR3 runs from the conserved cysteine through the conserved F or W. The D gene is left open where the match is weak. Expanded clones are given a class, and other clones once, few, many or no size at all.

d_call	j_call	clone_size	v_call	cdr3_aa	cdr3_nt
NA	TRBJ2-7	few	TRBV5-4	CASRPDSGYEQYF	TGTGCCAGCAGGCCGGACTCAGGATACGAGCAGTACTTC
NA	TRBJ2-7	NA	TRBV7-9	CASSPTGFTYEQYF	TGTGCCAGCAGCCCCACAGGGTTCACCTACGAGCAGTACTTC
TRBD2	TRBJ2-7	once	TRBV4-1	CASSQRTSGHYEQYF	TGCGCCAGCAGCCAGAGGACTAGCGGGCACTACGAGCAGTACTTC
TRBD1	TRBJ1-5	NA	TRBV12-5	CASGLERGRDQPQHF	TGTGCTAGTGGTTTGGAAAGGGGGCGCGATCAGCCCCAGCATTTT
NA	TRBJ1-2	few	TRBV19	CASSIDALAQGYTF	TGTGCCAGTAGTATAGATGCCCTAGCACAGGGCTACACCTTC
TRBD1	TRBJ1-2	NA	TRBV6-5	CASRTDRGEGYTF	TGTGCCAGCAGGACCGACAGGGGAGAAGGCTACACCTTC
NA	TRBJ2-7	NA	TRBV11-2	CASSLVVVLGTGPSYEQYF	TGTGCCAGCAGCTTAGTAGTGGTATTGGGAACAGGGCCTAGCTACGAGCAGTACTTC
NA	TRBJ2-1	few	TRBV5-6	CASSLELNNEQFF	TGTGCCAGCAGCTTGGAACTAAACAATGAGCAGTTCTTC
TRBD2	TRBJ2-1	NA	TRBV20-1	CSATGLAGLFF	TGCAGTGCAACAGGACTAGCGGGACTGTTCTTC
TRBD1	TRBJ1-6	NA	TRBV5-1	CASSFDRANNSPLHF	TGCGCCAGCAGCTTCGACAGGGCGAATAATTCACCCCTCCACTTT
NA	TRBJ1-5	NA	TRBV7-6	CASSLVSGKHQPQHF	TGTGCCAGCAGCTTAGTTTCGGGGAAACATCAGCCCCAGCATTTT
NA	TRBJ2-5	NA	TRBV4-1	CASSQDGRGSQETQYF	TGCGCCAGCAGCCAAGATGGTAGGGGCAGCCAAGAGACCCAGTACTTC
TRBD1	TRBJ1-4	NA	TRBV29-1	CSVQTGGQEKLFF	TGCAGCGTTCAGACAGGGGGCCAAGAAAAACTGTTTTTT
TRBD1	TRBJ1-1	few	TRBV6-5	CASSSTGSNTEAFF	TGTGCCAGCAGTTCGACAGGGTCGAACACTGAAGCTTTCTTT
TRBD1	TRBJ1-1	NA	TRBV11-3	CASSLAGGSRGPMNTEAFF	TGTGCCAGCAGCTTAGCGGGGGGGTCAAGGGGGCCCATGAACACTGAAGCTTTCTTT
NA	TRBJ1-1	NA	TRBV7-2	CASSEERLNTEAFF	TGTGCCAGCAGTGAGGAGCGATTGAACACTGAAGCTTTCTTT
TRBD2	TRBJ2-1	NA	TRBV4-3	CASSQDAPGTTYNEQFF	TGCGCCAGCAGCCAAGATGCTCCCGGGACTACCTACAATGAGCAGTTCTTC
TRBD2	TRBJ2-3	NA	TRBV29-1	CSVIAGGPVSDTQYF	TGCAGCGTCATAGCGGGGGGGCCGGTTTCAGATACGCAGTATTTT
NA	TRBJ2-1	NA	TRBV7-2	CASSLVAGNEQFF	TGTGCCAGCAGCTTAGTGGCGGGGAATGAGCAGTTCTTC
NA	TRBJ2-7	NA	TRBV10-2	CASGPGSYEQYF	TGCGCCAGCGGTCCAGGCTCCTACGAGCAGTACTTC
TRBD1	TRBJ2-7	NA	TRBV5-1	CASSLGDRVEQYF	TGCGCCAGCAGCTTGGGGGACAGGGTGGAGCAGTACTTC
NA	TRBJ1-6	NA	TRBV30	CAWRDSGYNSPLHF	TGTGCCTGGAGGGACAGCGGCTATAATTCACCCCTCCACTTT
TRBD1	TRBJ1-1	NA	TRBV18	CASSGDRGNTEAFF	TGTGCCAGCTCCGGGGACAGAGGGAACACTGAAGCTTTCTTT
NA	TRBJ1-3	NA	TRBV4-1	CASSQERGRDTIYF	TGCGCCAGCAGCCAAGAACGGGGGAGAGACACCATATATTTT
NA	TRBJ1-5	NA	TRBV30	CAWNPGVNQPQHF	TGTGCCTGGAATCCGGGGGTCAATCAGCCCCAGCATTTT
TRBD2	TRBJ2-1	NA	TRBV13	CASRTGTRVGEQFF	TGTGCCAGCCGGACCGGGACTAGGGTTGGTGAGCAGTTCTTC
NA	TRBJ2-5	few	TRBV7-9	CASSLGNTFQETQYF	TGTGCCAGCAGCTTAGGCAACACCTTCCAAGAGACCCAGTACTTC
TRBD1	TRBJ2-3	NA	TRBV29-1	CSGQGSTDTQYF	TGCAGCGGACAGGGCTCGACAGATACGCAGTATTTT
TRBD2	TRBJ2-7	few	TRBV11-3	CASSHSGVPSYEQYF	TGTGCCAGCAGCCATAGCGGGGTGCCCTCCTACGAGCAGTACTTC
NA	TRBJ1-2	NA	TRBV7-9	CASSLTGGYGYTF	TGTGCCAGCAGCTTAACGGGGGGCTATGGCTACACCTTC
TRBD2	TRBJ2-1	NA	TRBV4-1	CASSQPPLGSGYNEQFF	TGCGCCAGCAGCCAACCCCCTTTGGGTAGCGGGTACAATGAGCAGTTCTTC
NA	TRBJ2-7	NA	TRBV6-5	CASSYPPREQYF	TGTGCCAGCAGTTACCCCCCCCGCGAGCAGTACTTC
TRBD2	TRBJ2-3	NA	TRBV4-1	CASSQVGRGGTDTQYF	TGCGCCAGCAGCCAAGTTGGGCGGGGGGGCACAGATACGCAGTATTTT
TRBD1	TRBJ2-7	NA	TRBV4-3	CASSPHTGAPYEQYF	TGCGCCAGCAGTCCGCACACAGGGGCTCCCTACGAGCAGTACTTC
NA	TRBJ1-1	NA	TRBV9	CASSVEAYTEAFF	TGTGCCAGCAGCGTGGAGGCGTACACTGAAGCTTTCTTT
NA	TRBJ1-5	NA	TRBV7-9	CASQIPNQPQHF	TGTGCCAGCCAAATTCCCAATCAGCCCCAGCATTTT
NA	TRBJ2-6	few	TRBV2	CATHQTSRASGANVLTF	TGTGCCACCCATCAGACTAGTCGGGCCTCTGGGGCCAACGTCCTGACTTTC
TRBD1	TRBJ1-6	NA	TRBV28	CASSSTGIRNSPLHF	TGTGCCAGCAGTTCGACAGGGATCAGAAATTCACCCCTCCACTTT
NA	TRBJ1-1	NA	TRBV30	CAWSGRLNTEAFF	TGTGCCTGGAGTGGGCGGCTGAACACTGAAGCTTTCTTT
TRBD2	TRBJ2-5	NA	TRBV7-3	CASSPSGGQETQYF	TGTGCCAGCAGCCCTAGCGGGGGGCAAGAGACCCAGTACTTC
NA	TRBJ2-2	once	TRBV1	CTSSQGGPRVGETEVGELFF	TGCACCAGCAGCCAAGGGGGCCCAAGGGTAGGAGAAACGGAAGTCGGGGAGCTGTTTTTT
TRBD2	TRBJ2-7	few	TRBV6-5	CASSRDGLDEQYF	TGTGCCAGCAGTCGAGACGGACTAGACGAGCAGTACTTC
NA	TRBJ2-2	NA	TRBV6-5	CASSYSPRNTGELFF	TGTGCCAGCAGTTACTCCCCCAGAAACACCGGGGAGCTGTTTTTT
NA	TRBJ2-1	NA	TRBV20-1	CSASLAGEQFF	TGCAGTGCTAGCCTAGCCGGTGAGCAGTTCTTC
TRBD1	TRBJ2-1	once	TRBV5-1	CASSGGTGTNEQFF	TGCGCCAGCAGCGGGGGGACAGGGACCAATGAGCAGTTCTTC
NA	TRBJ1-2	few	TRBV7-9	CASAGAESYGYTF	TGTGCCAGCGCTGGGGCTGAAAGCTATGGCTACACCTTC